These T cell receptor beta chains were read from a single sample in a study of low-dose radiotherapy and immunotherapy resistance in tumors. MiXCR, run by TCRdb on the reads, gives a single entry per CDR3 protein. This sample has 40,000 or so distinct CDR3 sequences, with about a fifth found just once. This material consisted of PBMCs, taken after low-dose radiotherapy plus immunotherapy. The receptor source for this set is a female donor with ovarian cancer. CDR3s include the opening cysteine and the closing phenylalanine or tryptophan. The D gene is left open where the match is weak. Part of the rows lack a size; the others show once, few, many or a class for expanded clones.

J gene: TRBJ2-7
V gene: TRBV5-5
D gene: .
clone size: medium-sized
CDR3 DNA: TGTGCCAGCAGCTCGGCCGGGACTCTCACCTACGAGCAGTACTTC
CDR3 protein: CASSSAGTLTYEQYF

J gene: TRBJ2-7
V gene: TRBV4-3
D gene: TRBD1
clone size: .
CDR3 DNA: TGCGCCAGCAGCCAAGATCACGGGACAGGGCTACGCGAGCAGTACTTC
CDR3 protein: CASSQDHGTGLREQYF

J gene: TRBJ2-6
V gene: TRBV20-1
D gene: TRBD2
clone size: many
CDR3 DNA: TGCAGTGCTCCAGGGGTAGGCGGGGGGCACTCTGGGGCCAACGTCCTGACTTTC
CDR3 protein: CSAPGVGGGHSGANVLTF

J gene: TRBJ1-5
V gene: TRBV7-9
D gene: .
clone size: many
CDR3 DNA: TGTGCCAGCAGCCAAGGCACATCTCAGCCCCAGCATTTT
CDR3 protein: CASSQGTSQPQHF

J gene: TRBJ2-4
V gene: TRBV5-3
D gene: TRBD2
clone size: .
CDR3 DNA: TGTGCCAGAAGCTTGGTCCGGGGGGGAACCAAAAACATTCAGTACTTC
CDR3 protein: CARSLVRGGTKNIQYF

J gene: TRBJ2-2
V gene: TRBV29-1
D gene: .
clone size: once
CDR3 DNA: .
CDR3 protein: CSVLRNAGTGELFFFFF

J gene: TRBJ2-5
V gene: TRBV2
D gene: TRBD2
clone size: .
CDR3 DNA: TGTGCCAGCAGTGGCCTAGCGGCAGTACAAGAGACCCAGTACTTC
CDR3 protein: CASSGLAAVQETQYF

J gene: TRBJ2-1
V gene: TRBV9
D gene: .
clone size: many
CDR3 DNA: TGTGCCAGCAGCCGAGCGTTAGTGGAGGAGCAGTTCTTC
CDR3 protein: CASSRALVEEQFF

J gene: TRBJ1-1
V gene: TRBV7-9
D gene: TRBD1
clone size: many
CDR3 DNA: TGTGCCAGCAGCTTCCCACAGGGGTATACTGAAGCTTTCTTT
CDR3 protein: CASSFPQGYTEAFF

J gene: TRBJ2-1
V gene: TRBV7-3
D gene: .
clone size: .
CDR3 DNA: TGTGCCAGCAGCTTAAACAGGGATAATGAGCAGTTCTTC
CDR3 protein: CASSLNRDNEQFF

J gene: TRBJ2-4
V gene: TRBV30
D gene: .
clone size: many
CDR3 DNA: TGTGCCTGGAGTGACACGGCCCTAGCCAAAAACATTCAGTACTTC
CDR3 protein: CAWSDTALAKNIQYF

J gene: TRBJ1-3
V gene: TRBV20-1
D gene: .
clone size: many
CDR3 DNA: TGCAGTGCTAGTCCAGGTTTCCTCTCTGGAAACACCATATATTTT
CDR3 protein: CSASPGFLSGNTIYF

J gene: TRBJ2-2
V gene: TRBV30
D gene: .
clone size: many
CDR3 DNA: TGTGCCTGGAGTGAAGTCGGGGAGCTGTTTTTT
CDR3 protein: CAWSEVGELFF

J gene: TRBJ1-6
V gene: TRBV20-1
D gene: .
clone size: many
CDR3 DNA: TGCAGTGCTTCAGGTTGGAATGAGGACGCTTCACCCCTCCACTTT
CDR3 protein: CSASGWNEDASPLHF

J gene: TRBJ2-3
V gene: TRBV18
D gene: .
clone size: many
CDR3 DNA: TGTGCCAGCTCACCCCTCCCCACAGATACGCAGTATTTT
CDR3 protein: CASSPLPTDTQYF

J gene: TRBJ2-7
V gene: TRBV5-1
D gene: TRBD1
clone size: medium-sized
CDR3 DNA: TGCGCCAGCACCAGGGGGCTTGGCTACGAGCAGTACTTC
CDR3 protein: CASTRGLGYEQYF

J gene: TRBJ1-6
V gene: TRBV20-1
D gene: .
clone size: many
CDR3 DNA: TGCAGTGTTGAGGGTGGGGATTTCAGCAATTCACCCCTCCACTTT
CDR3 protein: CSVEGGDFSNSPLHF

J gene: TRBJ1-1
V gene: TRBV19
D gene: .
clone size: many
CDR3 DNA: TGTGCCAGTAGTAGCTCCTCCAGGGGCCCCCCCGCTGAAGCTTTCTTT
CDR3 protein: CASSSSSRGPPAEAFF

J gene: TRBJ2-2
V gene: TRBV5-4
D gene: .
clone size: many
CDR3 DNA: TGTGCCAGCAGCTTTAACCCGAACACCGGGGAGCTGTTTTTT
CDR3 protein: CASSFNPNTGELFF

J gene: TRBJ2-7
V gene: TRBV29-1
D gene: .
clone size: .
CDR3 DNA: TGCAGCGCCACCCGGGACTCCTTCTACGAGCAGTACTTC
CDR3 protein: CSATRDSFYEQYF

J gene: TRBJ2-7
V gene: TRBV12-3/TRBV12-4
D gene: .
clone size: many
CDR3 DNA: TGTGCCAGCGGGGGGAGATCCTACGAGCAGTACTTC
CDR3 protein: CASGGRSYEQYF

J gene: TRBJ2-7
V gene: TRBV10-3
D gene: TRBD1
clone size: many
CDR3 DNA: TGTGCCATCAGTTGGGACAGTGACTACGAGCAGTACTTC
CDR3 protein: CAISWDSDYEQYF

J gene: TRBJ1-5
V gene: TRBV19
D gene: .
clone size: many
CDR3 DNA: TGTGCCAGTAGTATAGGACAATATAGCAATCAGCCCCAGCATTTT
CDR3 protein: CASSIGQYSNQPQHF

J gene: TRBJ2-3
V gene: TRBV3-1
D gene: .
clone size: many
CDR3 DNA: TGTGCCAGCAGCCCTCGCAAGGGAACGGGAGATACGCAGTATTTT
CDR3 protein: CASSPRKGTGDTQYF

J gene: TRBJ2-2
V gene: TRBV2
D gene: .
clone size: .
CDR3 DNA: TGTGCCGGTTCCCGGGGCTTAAGCACCGGGGAGCTGTTTTTT
CDR3 protein: CAGSRGLSTGELFF

J gene: TRBJ2-7
V gene: TRBV9
D gene: .
clone size: many
CDR3 DNA: TGTGCCAGCAGCGCCGGCTACGAGCAGTACTTC
CDR3 protein: CASSAGYEQYF

J gene: TRBJ2-6
V gene: TRBV19
D gene: TRBD1
clone size: many
CDR3 DNA: TGTGCCAGTAGTATGGCAGGGGGCTTGACTGGGGCCAACGTCCTGACTTTC
CDR3 protein: CASSMAGGLTGANVLTF

J gene: TRBJ2-5
V gene: TRBV18
D gene: TRBD1
clone size: many
CDR3 DNA: TGTGCCAGCTCACCACTTGGGACAGACCAAGAGACCCAGTACTTC
CDR3 protein: CASSPLGTDQETQYF

J gene: TRBJ2-7
V gene: TRBV5-1
D gene: .
clone size: many
CDR3 DNA: TGCGCCAGCAGCCCGCAGGGGTCAGGGAGGGAGCAGTACTTC
CDR3 protein: CASSPQGSGREQYF

J gene: TRBJ2-1
V gene: TRBV6-1
D gene: .
clone size: many
CDR3 DNA: TGTGCCAGCACCGTCCCCTCCACCTACAATGAGCAGTTCTTC
CDR3 protein: CASTVPSTYNEQFF

J gene: TRBJ1-2
V gene: TRBV20-1
D gene: TRBD1
clone size: few
CDR3 DNA: TGCAGTGCTAGTTTGGCCTCCTCGGGGACAGGGGGCGATGGCTACACCTTC
CDR3 protein: CSASLASSGTGGDGYTF

J gene: TRBJ2-5
V gene: TRBV27
D gene: .
clone size: many
CDR3 DNA: TGTGCCAGCAGTTTAATCTCGCGGGAGACCCAGTACTTC
CDR3 protein: CASSLISRETQYF

J gene: TRBJ2-5
V gene: TRBV10-1
D gene: .
clone size: many
CDR3 DNA: TGCGCCAGCAGTAATAGGGAAGAGACCCAGTACTTC
CDR3 protein: CASSNREETQYF

J gene: TRBJ2-1
V gene: TRBV10-3
D gene: .
clone size: .
CDR3 DNA: TGTGCCATCAGTGGTAAGGTTAGCTCCTACAATGAGCAGTTCTTC
CDR3 protein: CAISGKVSSYNEQFF

J gene: TRBJ1-3
V gene: TRBV16
D gene: .
clone size: few
CDR3 DNA: TGTGCCAGCAGCCCGGAACAGGGAGGAAACACCATATATTTT
CDR3 protein: CASSPEQGGNTIYF

J gene: TRBJ2-7
V gene: TRBV13
D gene: .
clone size: .
CDR3 DNA: TGTGCCAGCAGCCAACAGGGCTTCGAGCAGTACTTC
CDR3 protein: CASSQQGFEQYF

J gene: TRBJ1-2
V gene: TRBV12-3/TRBV12-4
D gene: TRBD1
clone size: .
CDR3 DNA: TGTGCCAGCAGTCGAGACAGGGCGGTTGGGGTTGGCTACACCTTC
CDR3 protein: CASSRDRAVGVGYTF

J gene: TRBJ2-1
V gene: TRBV28
D gene: .
clone size: .
CDR3 DNA: TGTGCCAGCAGTTTCGGGACCGGTGAGCAGTTCTTC
CDR3 protein: CASSFGTGEQFF

J gene: TRBJ2-5
V gene: TRBV18
D gene: .
clone size: many
CDR3 DNA: TGTGCCAGCTCATCCGGGGAGACCCAGTACTTC
CDR3 protein: CASSSGETQYF

J gene: TRBJ2-3
V gene: TRBV6-2/TRBV6-3
D gene: .
clone size: medium-sized
CDR3 DNA: TGTGCCAGCAGTGCAGATCTAGTGCACTTTTCGGATACGCAGTATTTT
CDR3 protein: CASSADLVHFSDTQYF

J gene: TRBJ1-2
V gene: TRBV12-3/TRBV12-4
D gene: .
clone size: many
CDR3 DNA: TGTGCCAGCAGTGCGGGGCGGCGGGGCTACACCTTC
CDR3 protein: CASSAGRRGYTF